The 18 T cell receptor beta chains presented below share a single source sample, sequenced in a study of T cells after yellow fever vaccination (dated by TCRdb to the late 2010s). Library method: 5' RACE. Sequenced on an Illumina NovaSeq 6000. In-frame beta chains were kept once TCRdb had trimmed the public reads at Q25 with fastp and called clones with MiXCR. Each CDR3 protein appears once, grouped with its most common genes and DNA. The sample table shows about 220,000 distinct CDR3 sequences, and 3.2% are seen once. Of the sample, around 3% is held by the ten largest clones. The treatment or condition label here, explained by the study, means: live attenuated yellow fever vaccine strain. Here the sequenced sample was CD4+ T cells sorted from PBMCs, taken 10 days after the yellow fever booster vaccination. These receptor sequences come from a man younger than 30 who received the YFV17D yellow fever vaccine.

This sequence joins TRBV20-1 and TRBJ2-7; D possibly corresponds to TRBD2 (6 bases). Germline V gene data show CDR1 as DFQATT and CDR2 as SNEGSKA (reference sequence). With 6 bases removed from V and 3 bases from J, the gap between germline ends came to 18 bases. The CDR3 sequence is 14 residues long. The CDR3 protein is CSAPLSRGSYEQYF. The CDR3 DNA reads as TGCAGTGCCCCGCTGAGCCGGGGGAGCTACGAGCAGTACTTC.

There are many counts of this clonotype. This chain joins TRBV5-4 and TRBJ2-5; possibly TRBD2 for D (5 bases). The CDR3 is made up of 15 amino acids. Germline-derived CDR1 and CDR2 are SGHNT and YYREEE (reference sequence). The V and J ends lost 0 bases and 1 base respectively, with 10 bases between them. The CDR3 here is CASSLGGPGQETQYF. CDR3 DNA: TGTGCCAGCAGCTTGGGCGGGCCAGGCCAAGAGACCCAGTACTTC.

There are many counts of this clonotype. This sequence joins TRBV5-1 and TRBJ1-1; no clear D gene. The ends were cut back, 4 bases at V and 4 bases at J, with 14 bases in the middle. The V gene's germline CDR1 is SGHRS and CDR2 YFSETQ. The CDR3 is 14 residues long. In DNA form, the CDR3 reads TGCGCCAGCAGCGCGATCGGGGTTGGCACTGAAGCTTTCTTT. It codes for CASSAIGVGTEAFF.

In its sample, this clonotype was seen a few times. The V and J genes are TRBV7-6 and TRBJ1-3; D is possibly TRBD1 (6 bases). The V and J ends lost 5 bases and 4 bases respectively, with 12 bases between them. Per the germline V gene, CDR1 is SGHVS and CDR2 is FNYEAQ. This CDR3 region has 14 residues. CDR3 coding DNA: TGTGCCAGCAGCGCCCGGGACACCGGAAACACCATATATTTT. It encodes CASSARDTGNTIYF.

This clonotype was recorded many times. The chain uses TRBV5-1 and TRBJ2-7; 10 positions agree with TRBD1. CDR3 length: 15 residues. The ends lost 3 bases at V and 1 base at J; junction bases unmatched: 4. Germline assignment: CDR1 SGHRS and CDR2 YFSETQ. In DNA, the CDR3 is TGCGCCAGCAGCTCAGACAGGGGGCTGTCCTACGAGCAGTACTTC. It translates to CASSSDRGLSYEQYF.

This clonotype was seen ten or more times. The CDR3 region has the DNA TGCGCCAGCAGCCCGAGGGGTGAAAAACTGTTTTTT. This translates into CASSPRGEKLFF. V gene TRBV4-3 combines with J gene TRBJ1-4, with D perhaps TRBD1 (5 bases). The CDR3 is 12 amino acids. V lost 4 bases, J lost 7 bases, and 7 bases lay in between. CDR1 is LGHNA and CDR2 is YSLEER in the germline V gene.

This clonotype has only a few counts. The chain has TRBV5-1 and TRBJ1-2; D gene uncertain. The CDR3 contains 13 residues. Trimming left V 4 bases short and J 4 bases short, with 11 bases between. Germline CDR1 SGHRS, CDR2 YFSETQ. CDR3 in amino acids: CASSPLNSYGYTF. The CDR3 DNA reads as TGCGCCAGCAGCCCGTTAAATAGCTATGGCTACACCTTC.

The sample holds many counts of this clonotype. V usage is TRBV7-2 and J usage is TRBJ2-3; D remains unclear. The V gene lost 3 bases and the J gene lost 4 bases, with 8 bases spanning the gap. Germline CDR1 and CDR2: SGHTA and FQGNSA. The CDR3 sequence is 13 residues long. The CDR3 loop reads CASSFGPPDTQYF. Written as DNA, the CDR3 is TGTGCCAGCAGCTTCGGACCTCCAGATACGCAGTATTTT. Based on the CDR3 plus reference TRBV7-2 and TRBJ2-3, the full variable domain is GAGVSQSPSNKVTEKGKDVELRCDPISGHTALYWYRQSLGQGLEFLIYFQGNSAPDKSGLPSDRFSAERTGGSVSTLTIQRTQQEDSAVYLCASSFGPPDTQYFGPGTRLTVL.

Only a few counts were recorded for this clonotype. The V call is TRBV4-1, the J call TRBJ1-4; D not resolved. This CDR3 has 16 amino acids. V lost 1 base and J lost 0, with 9 bases in between. From germline, CDR1 is MGHRA and CDR2 YSYEKL. The CDR3 DNA is TGCGCCAGCAGCCAAGGATTTGCTGCAACTAATGAAAAACTGTTTTTT. Translated: CASSQGFAATNEKLFF.

This clonotype showed up many times. The chain links TRBV7-7 to TRBJ2-5; 16 positions agree with TRBD2. The V segment lost 6 bases and the J segment 5 bases; nucleotides outside the gene matches: 9. Per the germline V gene, CDR1 is SSHAT and CDR2 is FNYEAQ (reference sequence). The CDR3 extends over 17 amino acids. This CDR3 is CASSRGLAGGPGETQYF. The CDR3 DNA sequence: TGTGCCAGCAGTCGGGGACTAGCGGGGGGGCCCGGGGAGACCCAGTACTTC. The variable domain in full, with the rest retrieved from reference TRBV7-7 and TRBJ2-5, is GAGVSQSPRYKVTKRGQDVTLRCDPISSHATLYWYQQALGQGPEFLTYFNYEAQPDKSGLPSDRFSAERPEGSISTLTIQRTEQRDSAMYRCASSRGLAGGPGETQYFGPGTRLLVL.

The chain uses TRBV27 and TRBJ2-1; a possible D gene is TRBD1 (6 bases). The V end lost 2 bases, the J end lost 0 bases, and 14 bases lay between the germline ends. The CDR3 has 17 amino acids. Looked up from germline, CDR1 is MNHEY and CDR2 is SMNVEV (reference sequence). CDR3 region: CASSLRGGFSSYNEQFF. CDR3 sequence (DNA): TGTGCCAGCAGTTTACGAGGGGGTTTTAGCTCCTACAATGAGCAGTTCTTC.

This clonotype was picked up many times. The rearrangement uses TRBV6-5 and TRBJ2-7; D might be TRBD1 (6 bases). The CDR3 is made up of 15 amino acids. V was clipped by 0 bases and J by 6 bases, with 15 bases between them. Germline CDR1 reads MNHEY; CDR2 reads SVGAGI. CDR3 nucleotide sequence: TGTGCCAGCAGTTACTCGAGGATCTTCAGGGGCGAGCAGTACTTC. Its protein product is CASSYSRIFRGEQYF.

The chain uses TRBV27 and TRBJ1-5, with TRBD1 as a possible D gene (5 bases). Per germline, CDR1 MNHEY and CDR2 SMNVEV (reference sequence). CDR3 length: 15 residues. Between the trimmed V and J ends, which lost 7 bases and 4 bases, there was a span of 17 bases. CDR3 nucleotide sequence: TGTGCCAGCACCCCCCGGCAGGGATGGAATCAGCCCCAGCATTTT. This sequence encodes CASTPRQGWNQPQHF.

J is TRBJ1-3 and V is TRBV15; D is possibly TRBD1 (5 bases). Trimming pared 0 bases from V and 0 bases from J, leaving 15 bases between. The CDR3 is 18 residues long. Germline CDR1 and CDR2: LNHNV and YYDKDF (reference sequence). CDR3 loop: CATSRDGRGPNSGNTIYF. CDR3 DNA: TGTGCCACCAGCAGAGATGGTAGGGGTCCTAACTCTGGAAACACCATATATTTT.

The rearrangement joins TRBV20-1 to TRBJ2-5; a weak D match, TRBD2 (6 bases). Germline V lookup: CDR1 DFQATT, CDR2 SNEGSKA (reference sequence). There are 15 residues in the CDR3. V was clipped by 1 base and J by 5 bases, with 17 bases between them. The CDR3 protein is CSARVIGGAAETQYF. CDR3 bases: TGCAGTGCTAGAGTGATTGGAGGGGCGGCGGAGACCCAGTACTTC.

The table lists this clonotype with many counts. J is TRBJ2-7 and V is TRBV4-3; TRBD1 aligns across 7 bases. Germline V CDR1 and CDR2: LGHNA, YSLEER. The CDR3 extends over 15 amino acids. The junction had 4 bases not matched to a gene; V was cut back by 1 base and J by 1 base. In nucleotides, the CDR3 is TGCGCCAGCAGCCAAGCGGACAGGCGATCCTACGAGCAGTACTTC. It encodes CASSQADRRSYEQYF.

This clonotype occurred many times. The V call is TRBV2, the J call TRBJ1-2; no clear D gene. V gave up 4 bases and J gave up 1 base, with 7 bases separating them. Germline values: CDR1 SNHLY, CDR2 FYNNEI. This CDR3 is 13 amino acids long. CDR3: CASSGDFNYGYTF. The CDR3 DNA follows: TGTGCCAGCAGTGGGGATTTTAACTATGGCTACACCTTC.

This clonotype was counted at least ten times. The V gene is TRBV7-9, the J gene TRBJ1-1; TRBD1 matches at 9 bases. Germline values: CDR1 SEHNR, CDR2 FQNEAQ (reference sequence). V gave up 3 bases and J gave up 0 bases; unmatched junction bases: 5. There are 16 residues in the CDR3. DNA of the CDR3: TGTGCCAGCAGCTTCCTGACAGGGGGGGTGAACACTGAAGCTTTCTTT. It is translated as CASSFLTGGVNTEAFF.